This T cell receptor (beta chain) was identified in a study of blood T cell repertoires in COVID-19. Original processing methods: Reference gene primer amplification yielded estimated nucleated cell counts. Some clones are missing from TCRdb's copy, which holds only in-frame ones; the method was immunoSEQ multiplex PCR. That table furnishes V, J and clone size, whereas the DNA furnished D and trimming. The repertoire holds fewer than 150,000 clones, with about 80% as singletons. This clone appeared once. Trimming took off 4 bases at V and 5 bases at J, with 12 bases between the two ends. The CDR3 runs 14 residues. The germline V gene has CDR1 KGHDR and CDR2 SFDVKD.

Material: PBMCs or T cells enriched from blood (not recorded which). V usage is TRBV24-1 and J usage is TRBJ2-3; D may be TRBD2 (6 bases). This clonotype originated in a man aged 50-60 years in a cohort exposed to, infected with or recovered from COVID-19 (not recorded which). DNA of the CDR3: TGTGCCACCAGTGAGGGACCCGGGGGAGATACGCAGTATTTT. Protein sequence: CATSEGPGGDTQYF.